This T cell receptor (beta chain) came from a study of radiation and T cells in renal cell carcinoma. Findings and caveats of the study: Baseline intratumoral clonotype presence is unknown without pretreatment biopsies. In blood, top tumor clones expanded by 2 weeks, shrinking by 4.

Trimming left V 0 bases short and J 7 bases short, with 10 bases between. The CDR3 runs to 14 residues. The germline CDR1 and CDR2 sequences are LGHNA and YNFKEQ. To note about this clone: Its antigen is not identified.

TCRdb's table, derived via immunoSEQ multiplex PCR, lists solely in-frame clones and lacks some. The sample contains roughly 150,000 clones, over 80% of which appear only once. Time point noted: blood 2 weeks post-SBRT. Treatment specified: 15 Gy SBRT to primary tumor, nephrectomy 4 weeks later. Serial blood draws occurred at baseline and 2 and 4 weeks post-SBRT. The patient's renal cell carcinoma had clear cell pathology. The gene calls are TRBV4-2 and TRBJ1-5; D gene uncertain. Material: blood, obtained from a patient whose treatment included radiotherapy and nephrectomy. The source of this sequence is a woman aged 50 to 60 with renal cell carcinoma. The CDR3 loop is CASSQDLNRQPQHF. CDR3 in DNA: TGTGCCAGCAGCCAAGATTTAAACCGACAGCCCCAGCATTTT.